This entry features one T cell receptor (beta chain) sequence. Antigen specificity is unknown. This entry is derived from a study of shared clonotypes between healthy human individuals. This CDR3 region has 16 residues. Germline V CDR1 and CDR2: SGHVS, FQNEAQ. The ends lost 6 bases at V and 4 bases at J; junction bases unmatched: 12. Overall study results and limits: Larger richness was generally estimated for naive than memory subsets. Exclusively blood specimens were collected; tissue repertoires likely differ.

Per the original methods: Sequence data from immunoSEQ were junction-only and lacked quality scores; consequently, filtering differed. Profiling relied on immunoSEQ multiplex PCR, and the TCRdb table lists in-frame clones only, not all of them. The V and J calls and the clone size are those of that table, but D and trimming were determined from the DNA. The sample has hundreds of thousands of clones, around 97% seen once. Sequenced sample: naive CD4+ T cells sorted from blood. Regarding subset: CD45RA+ positively selected. The TCR originated in a woman aged 25 to 39 in good health. This chain connects TRBV7-8 to TRBJ1-5; TRBD1 agrees at 7 bases. The CDR3 DNA follows: TGTGCCAGCAGACTATTCGGGGACAGTCAAAATCAGCCCCAGCATTTT. Translation: CASRLFGDSQNQPQHF.